The rows below give T cell receptor beta chains drawn from one sample of a study of blood T cell repertoires in COVID-19. Assay: immunoSEQ multiplex PCR; the TCRdb copy retains only in-frame clones and omits some. This sample has around 250,000 clones, with around 90% found just once. Sequenced input: peripheral blood. The receptors derive from a woman aged 70 to 79 with active or convalescent COVID-19. The CDR3 runs from the conserved cysteine through the conserved F or W. The order of the fields is clone size, CDR3 length, J gene, V gene, D gene, CDR3 protein, CDR3 DNA. The D gene is left open where the match is weak. The size field is filled for only some rows; it gives once, few, many or a size class.

abundance: NA
len: 14
j_gene: TRBJ2-5
v_gene: TRBV9
d_gene: NA
CDR3aa: CASSVEAIQETQYF
CDR3nt: TGTGCCAGCAGCGTAGAAGCCATCCAAGAGACCCAGTACTTC

abundance: NA
len: 15
j_gene: TRBJ1-3
v_gene: TRBV5-1
d_gene: TRBD1
CDR3aa: CASSQTTGSGNTIYF
CDR3nt: TGCGCCAGCAGCCAAACGACAGGGTCTGGAAACACCATATATTTT

abundance: NA
len: 16
j_gene: TRBJ1-4
v_gene: TRBV6-5
d_gene: TRBD1
CDR3aa: CASSYSRTGTNEKLFF
CDR3nt: TGTGCCAGCAGTTACTCGCGGACAGGGACTAATGAAAAACTGTTTTTT

abundance: NA
len: 15
j_gene: TRBJ1-3
v_gene: TRBV18
d_gene: TRBD1
CDR3aa: CASSPGQGAGNTIYF
CDR3nt: TGTGCCAGCTCTCCGGGACAGGGAGCTGGAAACACCATATATTTT

abundance: NA
len: 15
j_gene: TRBJ1-1
v_gene: TRBV7-3
d_gene: NA
CDR3aa: CASSLWEGVNTEAFF
CDR3nt: TGTGCCAGCAGCTTATGGGAGGGGGTTAACACTGAAGCTTTCTTT

abundance: NA
len: 15
j_gene: TRBJ1-5
v_gene: TRBV19
d_gene: TRBD1
CDR3aa: CASSIGGGPNQPQHF
CDR3nt: TGTGCCAGTAGTATCGGAGGGGGCCCCAATCAGCCCCAGCATTTT

abundance: NA
len: 14
j_gene: TRBJ1-5
v_gene: TRBV5-8
d_gene: NA
CDR3aa: CASSLDRASQPQHF
CDR3nt: TGTGCCAGCAGCTTGGACAGGGCGAGCCAGCCCCAGCATTTT

abundance: NA
len: 14
j_gene: TRBJ2-5
v_gene: TRBV7-6
d_gene: TRBD1
CDR3aa: CASSIQGARETQYF
CDR3nt: TGTGCCAGCAGCATACAGGGGGCGAGGGAGACCCAGTACTTC

abundance: NA
len: 13
j_gene: TRBJ1-2
v_gene: TRBV12-3/TRBV12-4
d_gene: NA
CDR3aa: CASSPGTINGYTF
CDR3nt: TGTGCCAGCAGTCCCGGGACAATAAATGGCTACACCTTC

abundance: once
len: 15
j_gene: TRBJ1-1
v_gene: TRBV19
d_gene: TRBD1
CDR3aa: CASSETGGAGTEAFF
CDR3nt: TGTGCCAGTTCCGAGACAGGGGGCGCAGGTACTGAAGCTTTCTTT

abundance: NA
len: 12
j_gene: TRBJ1-1
v_gene: TRBV7-8
d_gene: NA
CDR3aa: CASSLVAGEAFF
CDR3nt: TGTGCCAGCAGCTTAGTGGCGGGGGAAGCTTTCTTT

abundance: NA
len: 12
j_gene: TRBJ1-1
v_gene: TRBV5-4
d_gene: NA
CDR3aa: CATGKGHEEAFF
CDR3nt: TGTGCCACCGGAAAGGGACACGAGGAAGCTTTCTTT

abundance: once
len: 15
j_gene: TRBJ2-7
v_gene: TRBV6-1
d_gene: NA
CDR3aa: CASSEAHGGTYEQYF
CDR3nt: TGTGCCAGCAGTGAAGCGCACGGGGGAACCTACGAGCAGTACTTC

abundance: NA
len: 14
j_gene: TRBJ1-1
v_gene: TRBV5-8
d_gene: NA
CDR3aa: CASSYRAQGTEAFF
CDR3nt: TGTGCCAGCAGCTACAGGGCCCAGGGCACTGAAGCTTTCTTT

abundance: NA
len: 14
j_gene: TRBJ1-3
v_gene: TRBV7-3
d_gene: NA
CDR3aa: CASSLTGAGNTIYF
CDR3nt: TGTGCCAGCAGCTTAACAGGGGCCGGAAACACCATATATTTT

abundance: NA
len: 15
j_gene: TRBJ2-3
v_gene: TRBV7-2
d_gene: NA
CDR3aa: CASSLDGAGTDTQYF
CDR3nt: TGTGCCAGCAGCTTAGATGGGGCTGGAACAGATACGCAGTATTTT

abundance: NA
len: 14
j_gene: TRBJ1-4
v_gene: TRBV7-2
d_gene: TRBD1
CDR3aa: CASSLDRRNEKLFF
CDR3nt: TGTGCCAGCAGCCTGGACAGGAGAAATGAAAAACTGTTTTTT

abundance: NA
len: 13
j_gene: TRBJ2-5
v_gene: TRBV29-1
d_gene: NA
CDR3aa: CSAAPGTKETQYF
CDR3nt: TGCAGCGCGGCTCCAGGCACAAAAGAGACCCAGTACTTC

abundance: NA
len: 14
j_gene: TRBJ1-6
v_gene: TRBV7-9
d_gene: TRBD1
CDR3aa: CASSLGRGLIPLHF
CDR3nt: TGTGCCAGCAGCTTAGGCAGGGGGCTAATTCCCCTCCACTTT

abundance: NA
len: 13
j_gene: TRBJ1-1
v_gene: TRBV29-1
d_gene: TRBD1
CDR3aa: CSVGQGANTEAFF
CDR3nt: TGCAGCGTGGGACAGGGGGCGAACACTGAAGCTTTCTTT

abundance: NA
len: 13
j_gene: TRBJ1-2
v_gene: TRBV2
d_gene: NA
CDR3aa: CASSEGWGVGYTF
CDR3nt: TGTGCCAGCAGTGAAGGTTGGGGGGTTGGCTACACCTTC